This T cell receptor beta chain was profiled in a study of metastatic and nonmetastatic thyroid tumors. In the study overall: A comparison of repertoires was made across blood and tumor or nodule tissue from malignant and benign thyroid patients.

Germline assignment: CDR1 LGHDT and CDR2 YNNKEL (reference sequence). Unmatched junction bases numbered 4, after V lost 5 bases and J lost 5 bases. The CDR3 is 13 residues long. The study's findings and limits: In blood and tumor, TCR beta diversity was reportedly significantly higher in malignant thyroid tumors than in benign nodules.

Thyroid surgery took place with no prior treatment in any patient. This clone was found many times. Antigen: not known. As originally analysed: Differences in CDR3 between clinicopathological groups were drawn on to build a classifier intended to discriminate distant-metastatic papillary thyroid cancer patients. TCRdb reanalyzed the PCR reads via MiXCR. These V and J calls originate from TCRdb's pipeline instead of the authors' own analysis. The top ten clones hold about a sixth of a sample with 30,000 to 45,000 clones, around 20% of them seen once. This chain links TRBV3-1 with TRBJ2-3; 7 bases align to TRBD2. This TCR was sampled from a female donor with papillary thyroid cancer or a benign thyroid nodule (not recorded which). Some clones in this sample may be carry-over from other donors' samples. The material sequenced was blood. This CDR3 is CASSSRGKDTQYF. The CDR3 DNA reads TGTGCCAGCAGCTCGCGGGGGAAAGATACGCAGTATTTT.